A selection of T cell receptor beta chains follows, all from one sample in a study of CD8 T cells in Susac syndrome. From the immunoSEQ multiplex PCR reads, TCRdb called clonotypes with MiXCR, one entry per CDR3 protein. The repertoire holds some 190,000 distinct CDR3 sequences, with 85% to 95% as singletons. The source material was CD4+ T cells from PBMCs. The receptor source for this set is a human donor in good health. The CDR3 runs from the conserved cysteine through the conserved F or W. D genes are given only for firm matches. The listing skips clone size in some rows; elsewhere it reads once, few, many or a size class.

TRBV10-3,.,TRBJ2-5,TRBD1,CAISPTGMETQYF,TGTGCCATCAGTCCGACAGGGATGGAGACCCAGTACTTC
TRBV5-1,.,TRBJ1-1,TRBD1,CASSTGQKDTEAFF,TGCGCCAGCAGCACGGGACAGAAGGACACTGAAGCTTTCTTT
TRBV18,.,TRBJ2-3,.,CASSPLAGGLTDTQYF,TGTGCCAGCTCACCCCTAGCAGGGGGGCTCACAGATACGCAGTATTTT
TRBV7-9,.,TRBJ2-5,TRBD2,CAAGRLAGAPQETQYF,TGTGCCGCCGGGAGGCTAGCGGGGGCTCCCCAAGAGACCCAGTACTTC
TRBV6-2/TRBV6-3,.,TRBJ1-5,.,CASSYKGGQPQHF,TGTGCCAGCAGTTATAAAGGGGGTCAGCCCCAGCATTTT
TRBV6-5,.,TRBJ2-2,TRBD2,CASSRTSGNTGELFF,TGTGCCAGCAGTCGGACTAGCGGAAACACCGGGGAGCTGTTTTTT
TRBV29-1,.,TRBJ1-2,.,CSANWGTNYGYTF,TGCAGCGCCAATTGGGGTACTAACTATGGCTACACCTTC
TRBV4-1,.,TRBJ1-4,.,CASSQLGGTGKEKLFF,TGCGCCAGCAGCCAATTAGGGGGGACCGGGAAGGAAAAACTGTTTTTT
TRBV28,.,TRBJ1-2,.,CASRTQGNYGYTF,TGTGCCAGCAGGACACAGGGTAACTATGGCTACACCTTC
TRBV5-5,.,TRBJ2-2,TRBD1,CASTTGQATGELFF,TGTGCCAGCACGACGGGACAGGCCACCGGGGAGCTGTTTTTT
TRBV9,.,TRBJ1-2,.,CASSEGGGDGYTF,TGTGCCAGCAGCGAAGGTGGGGGTGATGGCTACACCTTC
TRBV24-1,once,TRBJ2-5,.,CATSPGSAETQYF,TGTGCCACCAGTCCAGGGAGCGCTGAGACCCAGTACTTC
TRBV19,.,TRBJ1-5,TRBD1,CATRDRGSNQPQHF,TGTGCCACCAGGGACAGGGGGTCGAATCAGCCCCAGCATTTT
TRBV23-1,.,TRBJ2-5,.,CASTKYRGAGETQYF,TGCGCCAGCACTAAATACCGGGGGGCTGGGGAGACCCAGTACTTC
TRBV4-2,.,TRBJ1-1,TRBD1,CASSAGTANTEAFF,TGTGCCAGCAGCGCCGGGACAGCTAACACTGAAGCTTTCTTT
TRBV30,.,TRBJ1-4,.,CASGFGGKLFF,TGTGCCTCGGGGTTCGGGGGAAAACTGTTTTTT
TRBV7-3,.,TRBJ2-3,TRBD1,CASSPGGRDTQYF,TGTGCCAGCTCGCCAGGGGGAAGAGATACGCAGTATTTT
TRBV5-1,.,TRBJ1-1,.,CASSPREGNTEAFF,TGCGCCAGCAGCCCGCGTGAGGGGAACACTGAAGCTTTCTTT
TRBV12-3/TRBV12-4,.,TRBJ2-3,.,CASSPGLVDTQYF,TGTGCCAGCAGTCCGGGACTCGTAGATACGCAGTATTTT
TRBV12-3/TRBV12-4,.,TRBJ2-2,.,CASNFAVGELFF,TGTGCCAGCAATTTTGCGGTCGGGGAGCTGTTTTTT
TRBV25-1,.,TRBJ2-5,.,CASSANRKETQYF,TGTGCCAGCAGTGCTAATCGGAAAGAGACCCAGTACTTC
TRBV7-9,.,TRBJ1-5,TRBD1,CASSAGQGSQPQHF,TGTGCCAGCAGCGCGGGACAGGGCAGTCAGCCCCAGCATTTT
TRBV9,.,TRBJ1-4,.,CASSVGPTVGEKLFF,TGTGCCAGCAGCGTAGGGCCGACGGTTGGTGAAAAACTGTTTTTT
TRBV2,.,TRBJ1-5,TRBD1,CASSRDSNQPQHF,TGTGCCAGCAGTCGGGACAGTAATCAGCCCCAGCATTTT
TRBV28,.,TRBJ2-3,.,CASSDTYPSKYF,TGTGCCAGCAGTGACACGTACCCCTCAAAGTATTTT
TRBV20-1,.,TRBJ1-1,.,CSARQSATEAFF,TGCAGTGCTAGACAGTCCGCCACTGAAGCTTTCTTT
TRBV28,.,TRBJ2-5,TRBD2,CASSRGGPQETQYF,TGTGCCAGCAGTCGCGGGGGGCCCCAAGAGACCCAGTACTTC
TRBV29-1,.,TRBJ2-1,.,CSVEDPTIHPNEQFF,TGCAGCGTTGAAGATCCGACTATCCACCCAAATGAGCAGTTCTTC
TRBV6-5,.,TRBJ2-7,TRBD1,CASSYSRDRGILTSSYEQYF,TGTGCCAGCAGTTACTCGAGGGACAGGGGCATACTAACGAGCTCCTACGAGCAGTACTTC
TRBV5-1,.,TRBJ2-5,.,CASSLDGAQYF,TGCGCCAGCAGCTTGGATGGGGCCCAGTACTTC
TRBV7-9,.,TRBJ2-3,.,CASSLNPGPSTDTQYF,TGTGCCAGCAGCTTAAATCCCGGACCGAGCACAGATACGCAGTATTTT
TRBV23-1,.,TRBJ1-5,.,CASSQCKGPSNQPQHF,TGCGCCAGCAGTCAATGCAAGGGGCCAAGCAATCAGCCCCAGCATTTT
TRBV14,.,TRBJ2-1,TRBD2,CASSLLLGTSGGNEQFF,TGTGCCAGCAGCCTATTACTTGGGACTAGCGGGGGGAATGAGCAGTTCTTC
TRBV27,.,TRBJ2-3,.,CASSDWRYTQYF,TGTGCCAGCAGCGATTGGCGGTATACGCAGTATTTT
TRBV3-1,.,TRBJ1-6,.,CASSQETRTPLHF,TGTGCCAGCAGCCAAGAAACCCGAACACCCCTCCACTTT
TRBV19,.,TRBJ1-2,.,CASGRPSTGNYGYTF,TGTGCCAGCGGCCGCCCGTCCACAGGGAACTATGGCTACACCTTC
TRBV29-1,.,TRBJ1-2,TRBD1,CSVESRTGPYGYTF,TGCAGCGTTGAATCCCGGACAGGGCCCTATGGCTACACCTTC
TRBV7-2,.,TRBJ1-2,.,CASSPGGTVGYGYTF,TGTGCCAGCAGCCCGGGGGGGACCGTTGGCTATGGCTACACCTTC
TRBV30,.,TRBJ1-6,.,CASGTGLNSPLHF,TGTGCCTCCGGAACAGGGCTTAATTCACCCCTCCACTTT
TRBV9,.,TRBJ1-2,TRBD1,CASSWAQGAANYGYTF,TGTGCCAGCAGCTGGGCCCAGGGGGCGGCTAACTATGGCTACACCTTC
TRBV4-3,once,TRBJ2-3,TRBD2,CASSQEVLAGVDTQYF,TGCGCCAGCAGCCAAGAAGTACTAGCGGGGGTGGATACGCAGTATTTT
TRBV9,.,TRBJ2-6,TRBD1,CASSPDRGLGGANVLTF,TGTGCCAGCAGCCCGGACAGGGGGCTGGGTGGGGCCAACGTCCTGACTTTC
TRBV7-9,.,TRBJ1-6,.,CASSPGQNNSPLHF,TGTGCCAGCAGTCCCGGACAAAATAATTCACCCCTCCACTTT
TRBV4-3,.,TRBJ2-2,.,CASSQDLRATGELFF,TGCGCCAGCAGCCAAGATCTAAGGGCCACCGGGGAGCTGTTTTTT
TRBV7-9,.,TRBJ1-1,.,CASSQRVANTEAFF,TGTGCCAGCAGCCAGAGGGTGGCGAACACTGAAGCTTTCTTT
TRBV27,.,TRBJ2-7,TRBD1,CASSPGTGAILSYEQYF,TGTGCCAGCAGTCCAGGGACAGGAGCCATCCTGTCGTACGAGCAGTACTTC
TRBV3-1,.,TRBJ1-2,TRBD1,CASSHAGQGASLGYTF,TGTGCCAGCAGCCATGCCGGACAGGGGGCGTCCCTTGGCTACACCTTC
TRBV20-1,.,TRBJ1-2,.,CSALIRSYGYTF,TGCAGTGCCTTAATACGGAGCTATGGCTACACCTTC
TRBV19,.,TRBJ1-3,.,CASSIGERNTIYF,TGTGCCAGTAGTATCGGAGAAAGAAACACCATATATTTT
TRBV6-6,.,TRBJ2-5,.,CASSIERGTQYF,TGTGCCAGCAGCATCGAGAGGGGGACCCAGTACTTC
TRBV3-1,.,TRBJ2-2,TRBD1,CASSQGGQGGPGELFF,TGTGCCAGCAGCCAAGGGGGACAGGGAGGGCCCGGGGAGCTGTTTTTT
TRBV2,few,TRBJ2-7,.,CASSEAHSTDPEQYF,TGTGCCAGCAGTGAAGCGCACAGTACGGATCCCGAGCAGTACTTC
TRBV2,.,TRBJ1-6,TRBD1,CASSGDRIRSPLHF,TGTGCCAGCAGTGGGGACAGGATCAGATCACCCCTCCACTTT